This TCR beta chain emerged from a study of T cell repertoires in cytomegalovirus infection. About the study: Indications came from public TCR beta signatures; they pointed to CMV infection and to a matching HLA type. Study findings and constraints: HLA-C-restricted, CMV-specific TCR beta clonotypes were dominant ex vivo.

TCRdb re-derived calls from the reads in MiXCR, one entry per CDR3 protein. Here the sample spans almost 550,000 distinct CDR3 sequences, about 15% being singletons. This CDR3 has 12 amino acids. Germline V gene data show CDR1 as SQVTM and CDR2 as ANQGSEA. V was clipped by 2 bases and J by 4 bases, with 8 bases between them. Worth noting for this clonotype: As yet, its antigen is unknown.

This chain connects TRBV29-1 to TRBJ1-1; D is ambiguous. Material: CD8+ T cells from PBMCs. The TCR was taken from a human donor in good health (CMV status not recorded). Some clones in this sample may be carry-over from other donors' samples. The CDR3 sequence is CSVERGSTEAFF. The DNA of the CDR3 is TGCAGCGTTGAACGGGGATCCACTGAAGCTTTCTTT.